This TCR beta chain was documented in a study of early T cells in non-severe SARS-CoV-2 infection. Study results and limitations: VDJdb-based annotation leaned toward anti-spike CD8 responses and missed private and CD4 specificities.

TCRdb re-called the 5' RACE reads with MiXCR, one entry per CDR3 protein. Here the sample spans roughly 34,000 distinct CDR3 sequences, more than 4% being singletons. To note about this clonotype: The antigen remains unidentified.

The sample comprised whole blood. The receptor's source is an adult who was a healthcare worker with PCR-confirmed SARS-CoV-2 infection or an uninfected control (not recorded which).

The CDR3 DNA follows: TGTGCCAGCAGCGCCAAGGGACTAGCTTATGGTTATCAAGAGACCCAGTACTTC. The encoded protein is CASSAKGLAYGYQETQYF. The V call is TRBV7-2, the J call TRBJ2-5, with TRBD2 matching 9 bases. This CDR3 contains 18 residues. V gave up 5 bases and J gave up 2 bases; unmatched junction bases: 15. CDR1 and CDR2 from the germline V gene are SGHTA and FQGNSA. Together with reference TRBV7-2 and TRBJ2-5, the CDR3 gives the full variable domain: GAGVSQSPSNKVTEKGKDVELRCDPISGHTALYWYRQSLGQGLEFLIYFQGNSAPDKSGLPSDRFSAERTGGSVSTLTIQRTQQEDSAVYLCASSAKGLAYGYQETQYFGPGTRLLVL.